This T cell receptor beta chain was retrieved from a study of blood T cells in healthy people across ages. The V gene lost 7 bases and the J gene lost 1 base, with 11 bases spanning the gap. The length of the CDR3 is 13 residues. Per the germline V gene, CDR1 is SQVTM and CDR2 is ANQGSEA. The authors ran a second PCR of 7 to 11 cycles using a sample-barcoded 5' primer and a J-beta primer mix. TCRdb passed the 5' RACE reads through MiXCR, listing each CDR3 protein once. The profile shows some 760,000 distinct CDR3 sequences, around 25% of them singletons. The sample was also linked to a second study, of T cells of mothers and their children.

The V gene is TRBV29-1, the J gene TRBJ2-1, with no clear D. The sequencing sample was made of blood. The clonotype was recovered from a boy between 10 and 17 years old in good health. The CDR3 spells CSAGRVSYNEQFF. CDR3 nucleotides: TGCAGCGCTGGCCGGGTTTCCTACAATGAGCAGTTCTTC.